This T cell receptor (beta chain) emerged from a study of CD8+CD57+ T cells in acquired aplastic anemia (dated by TCRdb to the late 2010s). At the level of the whole study: On average, sorted CD4+ and CD8+ cells yielded around 3.4 ug of extracted DNA, with a range of about 0.19 to 30 ug. CD8+CD57+ expansion was defined as frequency above the mean frequency observed in healthy subjects. On the study overall, not on this receptor specifically: No significant difference in CD8+ Simpson's diversity was found between patients and healthy controls (P=0.060). Around 30 CD8+ CDR3 sequences were found in both patients and controls but appeared to be highly expressed in patients and within the immunodominant clones of the patients.

This clonotype was detected only once. The antigen it binds to is not known. No quality values exist for individual bases; no much larger clone is one base distant. One read offers little support. Genomic DNA was used as template for profiling of TCR beta VDJ combinations and CDR3 sequences. An Illumina HiSeq 2000 was used for TCR repertoire sequencing. As for the original processing: TRBV/TRBJ rearrangement plots, CDR3 size and DJ length profiles, and Simpson's diversity index were used to assess repertoires. The most abundant DNA sequence in the deep sequencing data was taken as the immunodominant clone. CDR3 amino acid sequences were screened for sharing across subjects and compared with published repertoires and the VDJdb database. The public reads were reprocessed in TCRdb via fastp at Q25 and MiXCR, keeping in-frame beta chains. Rows with one shared CDR3 protein collapse into an entry with the most common genes and DNA. TCRdb, not the authors, supplied the V and J calls. The sample table lists approximately 80,000 distinct CDR3 sequences, just over 70% of them with a count of one. The top ten clonotypes cover approximately 81% of the sample.

Patients chosen for sequencing had shown expansion of CD8+CD57+ cells by flow cytometry. All patients had severe acquired aplastic anemia diagnosed by International Study of Aplastic Anemia and Agranulocytosis and Camitta criteria. No patient had received any therapy when blood was sampled. TCR repertoires of sorted CD4+ and CD8+ blood T cells from severe aplastic anemia patients and healthy subjects were deep-sequenced in the study. In the USA, patient enrollment took place under clinicaltrials.gov protocols 00001620, 01623167, 00001397, 00071045, 00081523 and 00961064. Ficoll-Paque density gradient centrifugation was used to isolate peripheral blood mononuclear cells. CD4+ and CD8+ T cells were sorted by FACS or magnetic beads before DNA extraction. There are 13 amino acids in the CDR3, from cysteine to phenylalanine inclusive. Of all the DNA, just the CDR3 is kept, 39 bases in frame from base 1. CDR1 and CDR2 are read off the germline V gene (reference sequence) as LNHDA and SQIVND. The germline ends are 11 bases apart after V is trimmed by 4 bases and J by 5 bases.

Sequences were obtained from sorted CD4+, CD8+, or CD8+CD57+ T cells (not recorded which) from PBMCs. This clonotype was sampled from a human donor with aplastic anemia. The V gene is TRBV19 and the J gene is TRBJ2-5; the D gene assignment is ambiguous. At the DNA level, the sequence is TGTGCCAGTAGTACGGTGAAGCAGGAGACCCAGTACTTC. Protein translation: CASSTVKQETQYF.